This T cell receptor beta chain was recorded in a study of blood T cells in healthy people across ages. The study, taken as a whole, reports: The diversity estimates, figures obtained from one million T cells, were considered underestimates.

There are 14 residues in the CDR3. Trimming removed 6 bases from V and 0 bases from J, with 11 bases in between. Germline CDR1 is MNHNS and CDR2 is SASEGT. A J-beta primer mix and a sample-barcoded 5' primer were used in a second PCR of roughly 6 to 12 cycles. A template-switch adaptor with 12 random nucleotides tagged each cDNA molecule. TCRdb re-called the 5' RACE reads through MiXCR, storing one row per CDR3 protein. The sample yields about 800,000 distinct CDR3 sequences, 20% to 25% seen once. This clonotype was counted between two and nine times. What it binds is unknown. This same sample was also part of a study on T cells of mothers and their children.

This sequence originates from a boy younger than 18 in good health. V usage is TRBV6-1 and J usage is TRBJ1-2; D unclear. Material for sequencing was blood. The CDR3 DNA sequence: TGTGCCAGCAGGAGGGCAACCGCTAACTATGGCTACACCTTC. The encoded protein is CASRRATANYGYTF.